This T cell receptor beta chain was captured in a study of T cell changes during pregnancy in multiple sclerosis. Germline values: CDR1 LNHDA, CDR2 SQIVND (reference sequence). The V gene lost 7 bases and the J gene lost 4 bases, with 13 bases spanning the gap. CDR3 size: 13 residues. Produced via immunoSEQ multiplex PCR; TCRdb's table is partial and in-frame only. The table includes under 75,000 clones, more than 80% detected once. The source is a female donor in good health, enrolled as a control in a pregnancy study. The chain is built from TRBV19 and TRBJ2-5, with D possibly TRBD2 on 5 matching bases. The input for sequencing was CD4+ T cells from peripheral blood mononuclear cells, taken after pregnancy. CDR3: CASKGRGGETQYF. CDR3 DNA sequence: TGTGCCAGTAAGGGCAGAGGAGGAGAGACCCAGTACTTC.